What follows are 27 T cell receptor beta chains derived from one specimen sequenced in a study of blood T cell repertoires in COVID-19. Profiling relied on immunoSEQ multiplex PCR, and the TCRdb table lists in-frame clones only, not all of them. The sample gives some 170,000 clones, roughly 82% of which show up once; approximately 14% is in the top ten. Sample: PBMCs or T cells enriched from blood (not recorded which). The receptors here all came from a man aged 45-60 years who had recovered from COVID-19.

The V gene is TRBV4-2, the J gene TRBJ1-2; D remains unclear. Trimming cost V 1 base and J 4 bases, with 13 bases left between them. The germline gives CDR1 LGHNA, CDR2 YNFKEQ. This CDR3 comprises 15 residues. The CDR3 loop is CASSQVMTAGYGYTF. The DNA for the CDR3 is TGTGCCAGCAGCCAAGTGATGACGGCGGGCTATGGCTACACCTTC.

The chain is built from TRBV3-1 (or the pseudogene TRBV3-2) and TRBJ1-1, with D possibly TRBD1 on 5 matching bases. The CDR3 loop spans 12 amino acids. The V end lost 2 bases, the J end lost 12 bases, and 13 bases lay between the germline ends. Germline V lookup: CDR1 LGHDT, CDR2 YNNKEL (reference sequence). The CDR3 DNA reads as TGTGCCAGCAGCCAACTGACCGCAGGGACTTTCTTT. This gives the protein CASSQLTAGTFF.

The chain is built from TRBV24-1 and TRBJ1-5, with 7 nucleotides matching TRBD1. V was pared by 4 bases and J by 3 bases, with 8 bases of the junction left unmatched. This CDR3 has 16 amino acids. Germline assignment: CDR1 KGHDR and CDR2 SFDVKD. The chain's CDR3 is CATSETRQGDNQPQHF. In nucleotides, the CDR3 is TGTGCCACCAGTGAAACGCGACAGGGTGACAATCAGCCCCAGCATTTT.

J is TRBJ2-1 and V is TRBV5-5; a possible D gene is TRBD1 (6 bases). The V end lost 2 bases, the J end lost 5 bases, and 14 bases lay between the germline ends. The CDR3 spans 15 residues. Germline V gene lookup returns CDR1 SGHKS and CDR2 YYEKEE (reference sequence). CDR3: CASSFPQGGHNEQFF. Written as DNA, the CDR3 is TGTGCCAGCAGCTTTCCACAGGGTGGCCACAATGAGCAGTTCTTC.

V gene TRBV7-2 combines with J gene TRBJ2-7; D is unresolved. The ends were cut back, 4 bases at V and 2 bases at J, with 9 bases in the middle. Germline V gives CDR1 SGHTA, CDR2 FQGNSA. This CDR3 has 13 amino acids. CDR3 residues: CASSSPTTYEQYF. CDR3 coding DNA: TGTGCCAGCAGCTCCCCGACAACCTACGAGCAGTACTTC.

The chain combines TRBV6-6 with TRBJ1-2; 8 bases line up with TRBD1. The CDR3 covers 15 residues. Germline assignment: CDR1 MNHNY and CDR2 SVGAGI (reference sequence). V dropped 6 bases and J dropped 1; count of bases not matched to a gene: 7. CDR3 in amino acids: CASSSRTGINYGYTF. DNA for the CDR3: TGTGCCAGCAGCTCCAGGACAGGGATTAACTATGGCTACACCTTC.

CDR3 nucleotides: TGCGCCAGCAGCTTTCAGACTAGCGGGGACTACAATGAGCAGTTCTTC. Translation: CASSFQTSGDYNEQFF. The chain is built from TRBV5-1 and TRBJ2-1; 11 bases are shared with TRBD2. The germline V gene encodes CDR1 SGHRS and CDR2 YFSETQ. V shed 2 bases and J 3 bases; nucleotides not matched to a gene: 4. This CDR3 has 16 amino acids.

V is TRBV5-1 and J is TRBJ2-5; possible D gene TRBD1, 5 bases. Germline CDR1 SGHRS, CDR2 YFSETQ. The CDR3 consists of 14 residues. V lost 0 bases, J lost 2 bases, and 8 bases lay in between. In DNA, the CDR3 is TGCGCCAGCAGCTTGGCCGGACAACAAGAGACCCAGTACTTC. Amino acids: CASSLAGQQETQYF. Full variable domain (rest looked up from reference TRBV5-1 and TRBJ2-5): KAGVTQTPRYLIKTRGQQVTLSCSPISGHRSVSWYQQTPGQGLQFLFEYFSETQRNKGNFPGRFSGRQFSNSRSEMNVSTLELGDSALYLCASSLAGQQETQYFGPGTRLLVL.

The V and J genes are TRBV19 and TRBJ1-4; D might be TRBD1 (5 bases). Germline V gene sequence: CDR1 LNHDA, CDR2 SQIVND (reference sequence). This CDR3 comprises 14 residues. Trimming took 5 bases from V and 7 from J, leaving 14 bases between them. CDR3 sequence: CASSHRGWGEKLFF. The DNA for the CDR3 is TGTGCCAGTAGTCACCGGGGGTGGGGTGAAAAACTGTTTTTT.

The chain has TRBV6-1 and TRBJ1-3; 8 positions match TRBD1. This CDR3 has 16 residues. J lost 0 bases, V lost 4 bases, and 5 bases had no gene match. The germline V gene encodes CDR1 MNHNS and CDR2 SASEGT. The DNA of the CDR3 is TGTGCCAGCAGTGCGGTTACAGGGGGCTCTGGAAACACCATATATTTT. Translated, it gives CASSAVTGGSGNTIYF.

The chain carries TRBV5-1 and TRBJ1-4, with TRBD1 matching 10 bases. The length of the CDR3 is 16 residues. CDR1 is SGHRS, CDR2 YFSETQ, per germline. V gave up 3 bases and J gave up 8 bases; unmatched junction bases: 10. The CDR3 nucleotides read TGCGCCAGCAGCTCTTCACCGGGACAGGGGCAAGAAAAACTGTTTTTT. This encodes CASSSSPGQGQEKLFF.

The gene calls are TRBV28 and TRBJ1-2, with TRBD1 identical over 10 bases. CDR1 is MDHEN and CDR2 is SYDVKM in the germline V gene. The junction had 7 bases not matched to a gene; V was cut back by 5 bases and J by 4 bases. The CDR3 covers 15 residues. CDR3 in DNA: TGTGCCAGCAGTACCATGACAGGGGGCTCCTATGGCTACACCTTC. It yields the protein CASSTMTGGSYGYTF.

This clone was counted only a few times. This chain connects TRBV28 to TRBJ2-7; TRBD1 is a possible D gene (6 bases). Trimming pared 6 bases from V and 9 bases from J, leaving 18 bases between. CDR1 and CDR2 (germline): MDHEN, SYDVKM. This CDR3 has 13 residues. The CDR3 sequence: CASRDSNPLGQYF. DNA of the CDR3: TGTGCCAGCAGGGACAGTAATCCCCTCGGGCAGTACTTC.

This clone has a handful of counts. The gene calls are TRBV14 and TRBJ1-3; D unclear. The CDR3 is made up of 12 amino acids. V lost 3 bases and J lost 4, with 4 bases in between. CDR1 is SGHDN and CDR2 is FVKESK in the germline V gene. CDR3 bases: TGTGCCAGCAGCCACGTGGGAAACACCATATATTTT. Translated, it gives CASSHVGNTIYF. Full variable domain (outside the CDR3, taken from reference TRBV14 and TRBJ1-3): EAGVTQFPSHSVIEKGQTVTLRCDPISGHDNLYWYRRVMGKEIKFLLHFVKESKQDESGMPNNRFLAERTGGTYSTLKVQPAELEDSGVYFCASSHVGNTIYFGEGSWLTVV.

This rearrangement joins TRBV3-1 (or the pseudogene TRBV3-2) to TRBJ1-5; D remains unclear. Germline V gene data show CDR1 as LGHDT and CDR2 as YNNKEL (reference sequence). This CDR3 is 12 amino acids long. Trimming shortened V by 4 bases and J by 3 bases, and 4 bases separated the two germline ends. The CDR3: CASSRLNQPQHF. The CDR3 DNA reads as TGTGCCAGCAGCCGGCTCAATCAGCCCCAGCATTTT.

The chain combines TRBV28 with TRBJ1-2; possible D gene TRBD1, 5 bases. The germline CDR1 and CDR2 sequences are MDHEN and SYDVKM. The CDR3 consists of 15 residues. V dropped 6 bases and J dropped 0 bases, with 14 bases sitting between them. CDR3: CASRVRDSPNYGYTF. Here the CDR3 DNA reads TGTGCCAGCAGGGTCAGGGACTCCCCTAACTATGGCTACACCTTC.

There are a few counts of this clone. The chain carries TRBV19 and TRBJ1-6; 7 nucleotides align to TRBD1. CDR1 and CDR2 (germline): LNHDA, SQIVND (reference sequence). This CDR3 has 15 amino acids. Unmatched junction bases numbered 11, after V lost 5 bases and J lost 10 bases. As DNA, the CDR3 is TGTGCCAGTAGTGTCTTGACAGGGTCGCGCTCACCCCTCCACTTT. Residues: CASSVLTGSRSPLHF.

The chain combines TRBV3-1 (or the pseudogene TRBV3-2) with TRBJ1-1; TRBD1 aligns across 7 bases. CDR3 length: 14 residues. With V trimmed by 0 bases and J by 11 bases, 9 bases remained unmatched. Germline CDR1 is LGHDT and CDR2 is YNNKEL (reference sequence). The CDR3 protein is CASSQETTGTVAFF. The CDR3 bases are TGTGCCAGCAGCCAAGAGACAACCGGGACAGTGGCTTTCTTT.

This clone was observed once. The gene calls are TRBV7-2 and TRBJ1-1; D not resolved. Germline V gene sequence: CDR1 SGHTA, CDR2 FQGNSA. The CDR3 has 15 amino acids. Trimming left V 1 base short and J 0 bases short, with 9 bases between. DNA for the CDR3: TGTGCCAGCAGCTTAGTCCCAGGCATGAACACTGAAGCTTTCTTT. Translating gives CASSLVPGMNTEAFF.

This chain connects TRBV6-5 to TRBJ1-1; 7 nucleotides line up with TRBD1. Trimming removed 8 bases from V and 10 bases from J; junction bases left unmatched: 10. The length of the CDR3 is 12 residues. The germline V gene has CDR1 MNHEY and CDR2 SVGAGI. CDR3 DNA: TGTGCCAGCGGGTCGGGACAGCGGTCAGCTTTCTTT. Its protein is CASGSGQRSAFF.

The rearrangement links TRBV19 to TRBJ2-7; 11 bases map to TRBD2. The CDR3 length is 17 residues. The V segment lost 3 bases and the J segment 1 base; nucleotides outside the gene matches: 8. The germline gives CDR1 LNHDA, CDR2 SQIVND (reference sequence). Here the CDR3 DNA reads TGTGCCAGTAGTATGTTTAGCGGGGGGGCTAAATCCTACGAGCAGTACTTC. Protein sequence: CASSMFSGGAKSYEQYF.

V gene TRBV19 combines with J gene TRBJ1-4, with 9 bases that match TRBD1. Looked up from germline, CDR1 is LNHDA and CDR2 is SQIVND (reference sequence). This CDR3 contains 17 residues. V was pared by 5 bases and J by 2 bases, with 9 bases of the junction left unmatched. The CDR3 loop reads CASSAPGQGWTNEKLFF. CDR3 nucleotides: TGTGCCAGTAGTGCTCCGGGACAGGGTTGGACTAATGAAAAACTGTTTTTT.

The chain carries TRBV27 and TRBJ2-7; 12 bases are a match to TRBD1. J lost 6 bases, V lost 5 bases, and 8 bases had no gene match. The CDR3 loop spans 15 amino acids. The germline V gene has CDR1 MNHEY and CDR2 SMNVEV (reference sequence). The CDR3 protein is CASSPYRDRGREQYF. The CDR3 bases are TGTGCCAGCAGTCCTTACCGGGACAGGGGGCGCGAGCAGTACTTC.

V usage is TRBV5-5 and J usage is TRBJ2-1; D perhaps matches TRBD1 (5 bases). The CDR3 sequence is 16 residues long. The germline V gene encodes CDR1 SGHKS and CDR2 YYEKEE (reference sequence). Trimming took 1 base from V and 5 from J, leaving 16 bases between them. The CDR3 sequence: CASSLWQGIKNNEQFF. In DNA form, the CDR3 reads TGTGCCAGCAGCTTGTGGCAGGGAATCAAGAACAATGAGCAGTTCTTC. The complete variable domain, with remaining parts taken from reference TRBV5-5 and TRBJ2-1, reads DAGVTQSPTHLIKTRGQQVTLRCSPISGHKSVSWYQQVLGQGPQFIFQYYEKEERGRGNFPDRFSARQFPNYSSELNVNALLLGDSALYLCASSLWQGIKNNEQFFGPGTRLTVL.

The chain is built from TRBV15 and TRBJ2-1; D may be TRBD1 (6 bases). Germline V CDR1 and CDR2: LNHNV, YYDKDF (reference sequence). The CDR3 spans 15 residues. Trimming removed 3 bases from V and 4 bases from J, with 13 bases in between. DNA for the CDR3: TGTGCCACCAGCAGGGCTGGGGGCAGGTACAATGAGCAGTTCTTC. Translated, it gives CATSRAGGRYNEQFF.

V and J are TRBV30 and TRBJ2-7, with 8 bases that match TRBD1. The CDR3 length is 15 residues. From germline, CDR1 is GTSNPN and CDR2 SVGIG (reference sequence). V trimming: 3 bases; J trimming: 3 bases; junction bases outside the gene matches: 10. CDR3 sequence reads: CAWRTEDRDGYEQYF. CDR3 nucleotide sequence: TGTGCCTGGAGAACCGAGGACAGGGATGGCTACGAGCAGTACTTC.

This chain connects TRBV19 to TRBJ1-2; 9 positions agree with TRBD1. This CDR3 is 16 amino acids long. Germline CDR1 and CDR2: LNHDA and SQIVND (reference sequence). The trim removed 3 bases at V and 4 bases at J, leaving 9 bases unmatched. The CDR3 spells CASSIFGTGLGYGYTF. In DNA form, the CDR3 reads TGTGCCAGTAGTATCTTCGGGACAGGGTTGGGCTATGGCTACACCTTC.